This paragraph reports one T cell receptor beta chain. The CDR3 length is 20 residues. Deletions cut 0 bases from V and 6 bases from J, with 28 bases between. CDR1 is SGDLS and CDR2 is YYNGEE in the germline V gene. The data were obtained in a study of blood T cell repertoires in COVID-19. Original methodology: Amplification of reference gene primers was used by the study to estimate nucleated cell counts. The assay was immunoSEQ multiplex PCR, and TCRdb's table has in-frame clones only and misses some. The DNA gave D and trimming, while V, J and clone size come from that table. The table includes roughly 75,000 clones, 86% detected once.

Material: peripheral blood. This clonotype was obtained from a man older than 75 with COVID-19, enrolled during active disease. The chain joins TRBV9 to TRBJ2-1, with D possibly matching TRBD1 (6 bases). CDR3: CASSVEAGERVRRSSNEQFF. CDR3 DNA sequence: TGTGCCAGCAGCGTAGAGGCAGGGGAAAGAGTACGTAGAAGTAGCAATGAGCAGTTCTTC.